The TCR beta chain described here comes from a study of T cells after yellow fever vaccination. The study made its TCR cDNA through 5'RACE template switching. That step introduced a universal primer site along with UMIs. TCRdb called the 5' RACE reads again in MiXCR, with one record for every CDR3 protein. Of 320,000 or so distinct CDR3 sequences in the sample, roughly 8.3% are singletons; the top ten hold roughly a sixth. Per the germline V gene, CDR1 is SGHRS and CDR2 is YFSETQ. This CDR3 is 15 amino acids long. V lost 0 bases and J 5 bases, leaving 12 bases between the germline ends. General study points: The CD4 and CD8 compartments had a small share of their clonotypes in common. Abundant clonotypes from the bulk population could contaminate FACS-sorted repertoires. Weaker, the secondary response had a peak occurring faster, on day 5 versus 15.

This clonotype was recorded many times. Its antigen remains unknown. The origin of this receptor is a man aged 18 to 30 who received the YFV17D yellow fever vaccine. V gene TRBV5-1 combines with J gene TRBJ2-4; D call uncertain. The sequencing here drew on PBMCs, taken approximately 40 days after the first yellow fever vaccination. The CDR3 nucleotides read TGCGCCAGCAGCTTGGTACAGCCGGACCAAAACATTCAGTACTTC. Its translation: CASSLVQPDQNIQYF.